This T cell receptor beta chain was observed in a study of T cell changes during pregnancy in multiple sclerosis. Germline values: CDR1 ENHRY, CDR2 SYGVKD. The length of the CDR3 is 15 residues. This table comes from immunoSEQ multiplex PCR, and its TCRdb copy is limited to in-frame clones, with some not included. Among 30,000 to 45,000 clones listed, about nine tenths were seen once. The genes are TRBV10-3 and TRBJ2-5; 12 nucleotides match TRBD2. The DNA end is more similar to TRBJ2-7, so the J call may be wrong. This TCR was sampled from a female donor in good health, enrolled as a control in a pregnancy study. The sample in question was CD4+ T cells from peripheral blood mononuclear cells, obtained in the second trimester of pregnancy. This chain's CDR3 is CAISESRLAGAEQYF. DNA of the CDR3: TGTGCCATCAGTGAGTCCCGACTAGCGGGAGCCGAGCAGTACTTC.